What follows are 9 T cell receptor beta chains derived from one specimen sequenced in a study of cytomegalovirus exposure and HLA in healthy donors. Amplification used 60 Vbeta primers and 13 Jbeta primers. Here immunoSEQ multiplex PCR was the method, and the copy in TCRdb shows in-frame clones only, minus some. Seen here are more than 100,000 clones, 75% to 85% observed once, and the top ten hold 1%. Sequences were obtained from PBMCs. The receptor set was obtained from a man aged 40-49 years in good health and CMV-seronegative.

This clone came up once. The chain uses TRBV6-5 and TRBJ2-5, with 10 bases lining up with TRBD2. The germline V gene encodes CDR1 MNHEY and CDR2 SVGAGI. The ends lost 2 bases at V and 5 bases at J; junction bases unmatched: 5. The CDR3 covers 15 residues. CDR3 in amino acids: CASSYGTSVGETQYF. Here the CDR3 DNA reads TGTGCCAGCAGTTACGGGACTAGCGTGGGGGAGACCCAGTACTTC.

The V call is TRBV5-6, the J call TRBJ1-4; 7 nucleotides align to TRBD1. The CDR3 runs 14 residues. Germline V gene data show CDR1 as SGHDT and CDR2 as YYEEEE. V was pared by 1 base and J by 8 bases, with 5 bases of the junction left unmatched. The CDR3 reads CASSLRGQREKLFF. DNA for the CDR3: TGTGCCAGCAGCTTGAGGGGACAGAGAGAAAAACTGTTTTTT.

The V call is TRBV29-1, the J call TRBJ2-5; 11 bases align to TRBD2. This CDR3 contains 18 residues. Germline values: CDR1 SQVTM, CDR2 ANQGSEA. V shed 3 bases, J shed 2 bases, and the junction held 14 bases outside the gene matches. This chain's CDR3 is CSVEGWVAGGVRQETQYF. DNA of the CDR3: TGCAGCGTTGAGGGGTGGGTAGCGGGAGGGGTTAGGCAAGAGACCCAGTACTTC. The full variable domain, in which reference TRBV29-1 and TRBJ2-5 provide the parts outside the CDR3, is SAVISQKPSRDICQRGTSLTIQCQVDSQVTMMFWYRQQPGQSLTLIATANQGSEATYESGFVIDKFPISRPNLTFSTLTVSNMSPEDSSIYLCSVEGWVAGGVRQETQYFGPGTRLLVL.

V and J are TRBV19 and TRBJ1-5, with 8 bases matching TRBD1. Trimming took 5 bases from V and 2 from J; bases not matched to a gene: 5. Germline V lookup: CDR1 LNHDA, CDR2 SQIVND (reference sequence). The CDR3 consists of 15 residues. The CDR3 sequence is CASSVQGAGNQPQHF. The CDR3 DNA follows: TGTGCCAGTAGTGTGCAGGGGGCTGGCAATCAGCCCCAGCATTTT.

This clone has more than one count but fewer than ten. This chain joins TRBV7-9 and TRBJ2-3; possibly TRBD1 for D (5 bases). Germline V gene lookup returns CDR1 SEHNR and CDR2 FQNEAQ (reference sequence). The CDR3 has 14 residues. Deletions cut 5 bases from V and 1 base from J, with 10 bases between. The CDR3: CASSMSQGTDTQYF. In DNA form, the CDR3 reads TGTGCCAGCAGCATGTCACAGGGCACAGATACGCAGTATTTT.

This chain links TRBV7-8 with TRBJ1-1; D is unresolved. This CDR3 has 14 residues. CDR1 SGHVS and CDR2 FQNEAQ come from the germline V gene. Trimming removed 5 bases from V and 1 base from J, with 11 bases in between. The CDR3 here is CASSPPYQNTEAFF. Here the CDR3 DNA reads TGTGCCAGCAGCCCACCCTACCAGAACACTGAAGCTTTCTTT.

The chain has TRBV15 and TRBJ2-3, with 9 positions matching TRBD1. V shed 5 bases, J shed 4 bases, and the junction held 10 bases outside the gene matches. The CDR3 consists of 16 residues. Germline assignment: CDR1 LNHNV and CDR2 YYDKDF (reference sequence). The CDR3 is CATSPFSGQGPDTQYF. In nucleotides, the CDR3 is TGTGCCACCAGCCCTTTCTCGGGACAGGGACCAGATACGCAGTATTTT.

The rearrangement joins TRBV7-7 to TRBJ2-7; D perhaps matches TRBD2 (6 bases). This CDR3 is 13 amino acids long. CDR1 and CDR2 (germline): SSHAT, FNYEAQ (reference sequence). Trimming cost V 1 base and J 6 bases, with 10 bases left between them. The chain's CDR3 is CASSLEEGSEQYF. CDR3 bases: TGTGCCAGCAGCTTAGAGGAGGGCAGCGAGCAGTACTTC.

This chain links TRBV25-1 with TRBJ2-1; D ambiguous. Per the germline V gene, CDR1 is MGHDK and CDR2 is SYGVNS. The CDR3 runs to 14 residues. Trimming stripped 4 bases from V and 3 bases from J, with 10 bases between. The CDR3 DNA sequence: TGTGCCAGCAGTGCTCGACAACACTACAATGAGCAGTTCTTC. Translated: CASSARQHYNEQFF.